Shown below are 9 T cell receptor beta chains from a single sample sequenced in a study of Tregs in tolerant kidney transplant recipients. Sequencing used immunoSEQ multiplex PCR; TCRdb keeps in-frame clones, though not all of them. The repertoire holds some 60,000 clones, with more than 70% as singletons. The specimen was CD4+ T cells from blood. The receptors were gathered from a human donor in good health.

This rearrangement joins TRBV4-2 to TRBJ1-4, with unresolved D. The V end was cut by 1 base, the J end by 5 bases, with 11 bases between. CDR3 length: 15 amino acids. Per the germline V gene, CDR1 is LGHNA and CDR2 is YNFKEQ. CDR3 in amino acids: CASSQVQALNEKLFF. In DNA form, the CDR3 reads TGTGCCAGCAGCCAAGTACAAGCATTGAATGAAAAACTGTTTTTT.

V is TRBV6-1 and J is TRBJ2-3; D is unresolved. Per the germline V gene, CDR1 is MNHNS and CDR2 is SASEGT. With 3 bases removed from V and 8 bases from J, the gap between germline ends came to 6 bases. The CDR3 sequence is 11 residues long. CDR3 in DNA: TGTGCCAGCAGTGATTTCGGTACGCAGTATTTT. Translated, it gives CASSDFGTQYF.

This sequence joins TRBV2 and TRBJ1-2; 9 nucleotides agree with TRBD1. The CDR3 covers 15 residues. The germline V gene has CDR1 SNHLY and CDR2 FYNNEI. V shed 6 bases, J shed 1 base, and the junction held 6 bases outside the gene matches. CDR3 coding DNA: TGTGCCAGCAGACCTGGGACAGGGATTAACTATGGCTACACCTTC. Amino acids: CASRPGTGINYGYTF.

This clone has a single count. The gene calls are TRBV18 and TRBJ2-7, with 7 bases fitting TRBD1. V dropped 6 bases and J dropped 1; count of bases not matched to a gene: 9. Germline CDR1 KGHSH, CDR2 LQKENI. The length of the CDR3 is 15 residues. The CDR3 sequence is CASSRRQGRSYEQYF. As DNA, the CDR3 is TGTGCCAGCTCCCGTAGACAGGGAAGATCCTACGAGCAGTACTTC. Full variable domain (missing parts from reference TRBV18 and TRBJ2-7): NAGVMQNPRHLVRRRGQEARLRCSPMKGHSHVYWYRQLPEEGLKFMVYLQKENIIDESGMPKERFSAEFPKEGPSILRIQQVVRGDSAAYFCASSRRQGRSYEQYFGPGTRLTVT.

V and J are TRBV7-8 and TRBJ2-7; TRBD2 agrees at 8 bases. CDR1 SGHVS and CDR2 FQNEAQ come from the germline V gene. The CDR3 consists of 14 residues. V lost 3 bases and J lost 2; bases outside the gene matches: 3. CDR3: CASSFGLAAYEQYF. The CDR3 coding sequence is TGTGCCAGCAGCTTCGGACTAGCTGCCTACGAGCAGTACTTC.

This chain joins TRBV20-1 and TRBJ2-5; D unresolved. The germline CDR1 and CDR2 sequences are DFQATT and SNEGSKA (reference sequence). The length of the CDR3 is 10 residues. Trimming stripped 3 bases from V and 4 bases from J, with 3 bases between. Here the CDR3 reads CSASLETQYF. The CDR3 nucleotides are TGCAGTGCTAGTTTAGAGACCCAGTACTTC.

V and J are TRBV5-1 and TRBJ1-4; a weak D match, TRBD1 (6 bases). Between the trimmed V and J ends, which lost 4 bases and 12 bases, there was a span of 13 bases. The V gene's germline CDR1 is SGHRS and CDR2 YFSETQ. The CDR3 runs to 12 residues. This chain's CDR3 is CASSLPEGELFF. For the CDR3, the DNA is TGCGCCAGCAGCCTCCCCGAGGGGGAACTGTTTTTT.

In nucleotides, the CDR3 is TGCGCCAGCAGCCCGGGGACCCTCTACGAGCAGTACTTC. It translates to CASSPGTLYEQYF. The V gene is TRBV5-1, the J gene TRBJ2-7, with D perhaps matching TRBD1 or TRBD2 (5 bases each). CDR1 and CDR2 (germline): SGHRS, YFSETQ. Trimming shortened V by 4 bases and J by 3 bases, and 11 bases separated the two germline ends. The CDR3 covers 13 residues.

CDR3 bases: TGCAGCGTTTTCCGGGACGGTCAAGAGACCCAGTACTTC. It codes for CSVFRDGQETQYF. The chain couples TRBV29-1 to TRBJ2-5; either TRBD1 or TRBD2 may fit D (5 bases each). V was shortened by 5 bases and J by 2 bases, with 12 bases between the two germline ends. Germline CDR1 SQVTM, CDR2 ANQGSEA. This CDR3 has 13 amino acids. Based on the CDR3 plus reference TRBV29-1 and TRBJ2-5, the full variable domain is SAVISQKPSRDICQRGTSLTIQCQVDSQVTMMFWYRQQPGQSLTLIATANQGSEATYESGFVIDKFPISRPNLTFSTLTVSNMSPEDSSIYLCSVFRDGQETQYFGPGTRLLVL.